The 30 T cell receptor beta chains reported below all come from one sample, sequenced in a study of blood T cell repertoires in COVID-19 (dated by TCRdb to between 2020 and 2021). Library preparation was by the immunoSEQ multiplex PCR assay. TCRdb carries this immuneACCESS record with in-frame sequences only. Its versions omit some clonotypes, under half of them owing to an unresolved V gene in the studies checked, with the rest unexplained. The sample table shows under 400,000 clones, and approximately 90% are seen once. The top ten clones comprise about 3.9% of the sample. The sample consisted of peripheral blood. The receptors here all came from an older woman with COVID-19, enrolled during active disease.

The chain joins TRBV7-3 to TRBJ2-5; no definite D call. The germline CDR1 and CDR2 sequences are SGHTA and FQGTGA. This CDR3 is built from 14 residues. Deletions cut 3 bases from V and 5 bases from J, with 13 bases between. In DNA, the CDR3 is TGTGCCAGCAGCTTTCTGGCTAGTTCGGAGACCCAGTACTTC. It codes for CASSFLASSETQYF.

This chain joins TRBV28 and TRBJ2-5; D not certain. Germline V gene sequence: CDR1 MDHEN, CDR2 SYDVKM. CDR3 length: 12 residues. The germline V and J ends were trimmed by 5 bases and 4 bases, with 8 bases remaining between them. The CDR3 spells CASSNSLETQYF. The CDR3 DNA reads TGTGCCAGCAGTAACTCCCTAGAGACCCAGTACTTC.

V is TRBV5-6 and J is TRBJ1-2; possible D gene TRBD1, 6 bases. V was trimmed by 1 base and J by 8 bases, leaving 12 bases between them. Germline loops: CDR1 SGHDT, CDR2 YYEEEE. This CDR3 region has 13 residues. CDR3 nucleotide sequence: TGTGCCAGCAGCTTGACAGGGTTGGGCGGCTACACCTTC. This codes for CASSLTGLGGYTF.

The CDR3 loop is CASSPSRERTEAFF. For the CDR3, the DNA is TGTGCCAGCTCACCATCCCGGGAGAGGACTGAAGCTTTCTTT. The chain carries TRBV18 and TRBJ1-1; no definite D call. The CDR3 runs to 14 residues. V lost 2 bases to trimming and J lost 5 bases, with 12 bases between them. The germline CDR1 and CDR2 sequences are KGHSH and LQKENI.

The chain joins TRBV27 to TRBJ1-6; D is uncertain. Germline CDR1 MNHEY, CDR2 SMNVEV (reference sequence). The length of the CDR3 is 12 residues. The V end was cut by 3 bases, the J end by 9 bases, with 6 bases between. The CDR3 loop is CASSFRFSPLHF. CDR3 coding DNA: TGTGCCAGCAGTTTCAGGTTTTCACCCCTCCACTTT.

The chain joins TRBV28 to TRBJ2-5; TRBD2 matches 7 bases. The CDR3 runs to 14 residues. V trimming: 3 bases; J trimming: 2 bases; junction bases outside the gene matches: 3. The germline gives CDR1 MDHEN, CDR2 SYDVKM. In DNA form, the CDR3 reads TGTGCCAGCAGTTTGGGGGGGGGACAAGAGACCCAGTACTTC. Its translation is CASSLGGGQETQYF.

The chain is built from TRBV5-1 and TRBJ1-1; a possible D gene is TRBD1 (6 bases). V was clipped by 5 bases and J by 6 bases, with 17 bases between them. Germline V CDR1 and CDR2: SGHRS, YFSETQ. The CDR3 covers 14 residues. The CDR3 nucleotides are TGCGCCAGCAGACCGGGACAACAACGTGCTGAAGCTTTCTTT. Translation: CASRPGQQRAEAFF.

In regard to this clone: The same CDR3 can be traced to other DNA sequences in this sample. V and J are TRBV5-1 and TRBJ1-5, with D maybe TRBD1 (6 bases). Germline assignment: CDR1 SGHRS and CDR2 YFSETQ. Trimming shortened V by 0 bases and J by 1 base, and 8 bases separated the two germline ends. The CDR3 is made up of 15 amino acids. In DNA, the CDR3 is TGCGCCAGCAGCTTGGAGGGGGTGAGCAATCAGCCCCAGCATTTT. This gives the protein CASSLEGVSNQPQHF.

CDR3 in DNA: TGCGCCAGCAGCTGGAGGGGGACAGACGAAGCTTTCTTT. It codes for CASSWRGTDEAFF. This chain uses TRBV5-1 with TRBJ1-1; TRBD1 aligns across 7 bases. The CDR3 has 13 amino acids. V lost 3 bases to trimming and J lost 8 bases; unmatched junction nucleotides: 7. Germline lookup yields CDR1 SGHRS and CDR2 YFSETQ.

The chain combines TRBV5-8 with TRBJ1-2; D gene ambiguous. This CDR3 has 15 amino acids. Germline V gene data show CDR1 as SGHTS and CDR2 as YDEGEE. V was pared by 1 base and J by 0 bases, with 10 bases between. The CDR3 DNA is TGTGCCAGCAGCTTGAGCGGCCCCTCTAACTATGGCTACACCTTC. Its translation: CASSLSGPSNYGYTF.

This chain links TRBV3-1 (or the pseudogene TRBV3-2) with TRBJ1-6; 9 bases are shared with TRBD1. Germline V gives CDR1 LGHDT, CDR2 YNNKEL (reference sequence). After removal of 2 bases from V and 5 bases from J, the junction contained 4 bases not matched to a gene. This CDR3 comprises 16 residues. The CDR3 DNA sequence: TGTGCCAGCAGCCAACGGACAGGGGTGAATAATTCACCCCTCCACTTT. This codes for CASSQRTGVNNSPLHF.

In DNA, the CDR3 is TGTGCCAGCAGCCAAACCGGGACAGGAAAATATGGCTACACCTTC. This gives the protein CASSQTGTGKYGYTF. V gene TRBV7-9 combines with J gene TRBJ1-2; 8 bases agree with TRBD1. Losses at the gene ends were 5 bases for V and 5 bases for J; bases not matched to a gene: 10. The CDR3 length is 15 residues. From germline, CDR1 is SEHNR and CDR2 FQNEAQ (reference sequence).

The V call is TRBV5-1, the J call TRBJ2-2; 9 nucleotides align to TRBD1. The germline V gene encodes CDR1 SGHRS and CDR2 YFSETQ. Germline trimming cut 4 bases from V and 6 bases from J; bases unmatched to any gene: 4. CDR3 length: 14 amino acids. CDR3 sequence (DNA): TGCGCCAGCAGCGGGGGACAGGGTCCCGGGGAGCTGTTTTTT. Translating gives CASSGGQGPGELFF.

Notes on this clone: Within the sample, other DNA sequences also encode this same CDR3. The chain recombines TRBV6-5 with TRBJ1-2; D possibly corresponds to TRBD1 (5 bases). The CDR3 length is 13 residues. Trimming left V 2 bases short and J 4 bases short, with 8 bases between. The germline gives CDR1 MNHEY, CDR2 SVGAGI. CDR3 loop: CASSYGGGYGYTF. DNA of the CDR3: TGTGCCAGCAGTTACGGGGGAGGCTATGGCTACACCTTC.

This chain joins TRBV19 and TRBJ1-2; weak D call: TRBD1 (5 bases). This CDR3 is 14 amino acids long. V lost 5 bases to trimming and J lost 6 bases, with 16 bases between them. In germline, CDR1 is LNHDA, CDR2 SQIVND (reference sequence). The CDR3: CASSPTQARDGYTF. CDR3 DNA: TGTGCCAGTAGTCCTACACAGGCTAGGGATGGCTACACCTTC.

The chain is built from TRBV11-2 and TRBJ1-2; D is uncertain. V was pared by 6 bases and J by 8 bases, with 16 bases between. The CDR3 covers 13 residues. Germline values: CDR1 SGHAT, CDR2 FQNNGV. The CDR3 sequence: CASRAPGYGGYTF. In DNA, the CDR3 is TGTGCCAGCAGAGCACCGGGGTACGGCGGCTACACCTTC.

The table lists this clone with a count of one. The chain recombines TRBV29-1 with TRBJ1-4; 11 bases are a match to TRBD1. Trimming cost V 5 bases and J 7 bases; bases outside gene matches: 6. The germline V gene encodes CDR1 SQVTM and CDR2 ANQGSEA. This CDR3 has 14 amino acids. CDR3 DNA: TGCAGCGTTAAATCCGGGACAGGGGGTGAAAAACTGTTTTTT. This sequence encodes CSVKSGTGGEKLFF.

V and J are TRBV7-8 and TRBJ2-6, with D unclear. Trimming removed 4 bases at V and 7 bases at J, with 14 bases between. CDR1 SGHVS and CDR2 FQNEAQ come from the germline V gene. The CDR3 length is 15 residues. DNA of the CDR3: TGTGCCAGCAGCTCTCAGGTGGCGTCAGCCAACGTCCTGACTTTC. Amino acids: CASSSQVASANVLTF. The whole variable domain, remainder taken from reference TRBV7-8 and TRBJ2-6, is GAGVSQSPRYKVAKRGQDVALRCDPISGHVSLFWYQQALGQGPEFLTYFQNEAQLDKSGLPSDRFFAERPEGSVSTLKIQRTQQEDSAVYLCASSSQVASANVLTFGAGSRLTVL.

The V gene is TRBV2, the J gene TRBJ1-6; 7 nucleotides align to TRBD1. V lost 6 bases to trimming and J lost 8 bases; unmatched junction nucleotides: 7. Germline values: CDR1 SNHLY, CDR2 FYNNEI. The CDR3 spans 14 residues. The CDR3 bases are TGTGCCAGCAGGTTGGGACAGTCCTATTCACCCCTCCACTTT. Translation: CASRLGQSYSPLHF.

This clone showed up just once. CDR3 loop: CSETKWENSPLHF. Written as DNA, the CDR3 is TGCAGCGAAACGAAGTGGGAGAATTCACCCCTCCACTTT. This chain links TRBV29-1 with TRBJ1-6; no clear D gene. Germline lookup yields CDR1 SQVTM and CDR2 ANQGSEA. V shed 7 bases and J shed 7 bases, with 14 bases lying between them. The CDR3 has 13 amino acids.

This chain links TRBV30 with TRBJ1-3; a possible D gene is TRBD1 (5 bases). Germline V CDR1 and CDR2: GTSNPN, SVGIG (reference sequence). V lost 5 bases to trimming and J lost 2 bases, with 13 bases between them. CDR3 length: 14 residues. The CDR3 nucleotides read TGTGCCTGGGAAACAGGAACGACTGGAAACACCATATATTTT. Its protein is CAWETGTTGNTIYF.

The chain joins TRBV9 to TRBJ1-1, with a tentative D call TRBD1 (6 bases). Germline-derived CDR1 and CDR2 are SGDLS and YYNGEE. V was cut by 2 bases and J by 5 bases, with 10 bases left in between. The CDR3 contains 13 residues. CDR3: CASSVLQGTEAFF. Written as DNA, the CDR3 is TGTGCCAGCAGCGTCCTACAGGGAACTGAAGCTTTCTTT.

The rearrangement uses TRBV28 and TRBJ1-2, with 8 bases that match TRBD1. The CDR3 spans 17 residues. CDR1 is MDHEN and CDR2 is SYDVKM in the germline V gene. With V trimmed by 2 bases and J by 8 bases, 16 bases remained unmatched. The DNA of the CDR3 is TGTGCCAGCAGTTTAGCCGGGGTCGGCAGGGGGCATGAGGGCTACACCTTC. This gives the protein CASSLAGVGRGHEGYTF.

The chain joins TRBV6-5 to TRBJ2-3, with TRBD2 matching over 8 bases. Germline CDR1 reads MNHEY; CDR2 reads SVGAGI. This CDR3 region has 15 residues. V dropped 9 bases and J dropped 4; count of bases not matched to a gene: 12. The CDR3 loop is CARRNRGGTSDTQYF. As DNA, the CDR3 is TGTGCCAGAAGGAACCGGGGGGGTACCTCAGATACGCAGTATTTT.

The chain combines TRBV6-5 with TRBJ1-1; no firm D call. The CDR3 has 13 residues. V was trimmed by 2 bases and J by 4 bases, leaving 8 bases between them. Germline assignment: CDR1 MNHEY and CDR2 SVGAGI. CDR3 residues: CASSYTRSTEAFF. As DNA, the CDR3 is TGTGCCAGCAGTTACACCCGGTCCACTGAAGCTTTCTTT.

The chain is built from TRBV19 and TRBJ1-2; D might be TRBD1 (5 bases). CDR3 length: 13 amino acids. Germline V gene lookup returns CDR1 LNHDA and CDR2 SQIVND (reference sequence). The V gene lost 8 bases and the J gene lost 4 bases, with 14 bases spanning the gap. The CDR3 is CASSAGFGYGYTF. The CDR3 DNA reads TGTGCCAGTTCGGCAGGGTTTGGCTATGGCTACACCTTC.

The chain combines TRBV19 with TRBJ1-4, with D possibly matching TRBD1 (5 bases). This CDR3 is built from 16 residues. Germline assignment: CDR1 LNHDA and CDR2 SQIVND (reference sequence). V shed 5 bases and J shed 3 bases, with 16 bases lying between them. In nucleotides, the CDR3 is TGTGCCAGTAGTGCAACCCACAGGACGGCTAATGAAAAACTGTTTTTT. Its protein product is CASSATHRTANEKLFF.

The chain links TRBV7-6 to TRBJ1-1; D is possibly TRBD1 (5 bases). Germline V CDR1 and CDR2: SGHVS, FNYEAQ. The CDR3 consists of 15 residues. Between the trimmed V and J ends, which lost 0 bases and 1 base, there was a span of 9 bases. In nucleotides, the CDR3 is TGTGCCAGCAGCTTAGCTGCAGGGTGGAACACTGAAGCTTTCTTT. This sequence encodes CASSLAAGWNTEAFF. Variable domain in full (rest from reference TRBV7-6 and TRBJ1-1): GAGVSQSPRYKVTKRGQDVALRCDPISGHVSLYWYRQALGQGPEFLTYFNYEAQQDKSGLPNDRFSAERPEGSISTLTIQRTEQRDSAMYRCASSLAAGWNTEAFFGQGTRLTVV.

The chain combines TRBV19 with TRBJ1-5, with 8 positions matching TRBD1. The V segment lost 5 bases and the J segment 5 bases; nucleotides outside the gene matches: 8. CDR3 length: 15 residues. CDR1 LNHDA and CDR2 SQIVND come from the germline V gene (reference sequence). CDR3 nucleotide sequence: TGTGCCAGTAGTTCGGACAGGGCTGCGTATCAGCCCCAGCATTTT. The encoded protein is CASSSDRAAYQPQHF. The full variable domain, its missing parts supplied by reference TRBV19 and TRBJ1-5, is DGGITQSPKYLFRKEGQNVTLSCEQNLNHDAMYWYRQDPGQGLRLIYYSQIVNDFQKGDIAEGYSVSREKKESFPLTVTSAQKNPTAFYLCASSSDRAAYQPQHFGDGTRLSIL.

The rearrangement links TRBV6-2 or TRBV6-3 to TRBJ2-5, with D possibly TRBD2 on 6 matching bases. Germline CDR1 is MNHEY and CDR2 is SVGEGT. The CDR3 consists of 15 residues. Trimming took off 0 bases at V and 0 bases at J, with 8 bases between the two ends. The CDR3 loop reads CASSYSTGDQETQYF. For the CDR3, the DNA is TGTGCCAGCAGTTACTCGACGGGGGACCAAGAGACCCAGTACTTC.